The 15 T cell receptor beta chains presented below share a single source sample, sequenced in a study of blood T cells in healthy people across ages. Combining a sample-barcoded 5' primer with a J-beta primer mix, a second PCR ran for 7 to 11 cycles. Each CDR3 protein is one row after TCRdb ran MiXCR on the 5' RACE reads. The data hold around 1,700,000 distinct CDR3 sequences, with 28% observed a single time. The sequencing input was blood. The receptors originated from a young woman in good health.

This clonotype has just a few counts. DNA for the CDR3: TGTGCCAGCAGCGAAACCGGGACCCTCGGCTCCTACGAGCAGTACTTC. Its protein is CASSETGTLGSYEQYF. V usage is TRBV28 and J usage is TRBJ2-7, with D perhaps being TRBD1 or TRBD2 (5 bases each). The germline gives CDR1 MDHEN, CDR2 SYDVKM. The CDR3 sequence is 16 residues long. V shed 6 bases and J shed 0 bases, with 18 bases lying between them.

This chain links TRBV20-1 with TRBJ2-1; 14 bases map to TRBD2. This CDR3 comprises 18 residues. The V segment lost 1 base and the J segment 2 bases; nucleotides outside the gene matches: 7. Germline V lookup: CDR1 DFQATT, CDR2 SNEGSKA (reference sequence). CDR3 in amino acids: CSARGWTSGGRTYNEQFF. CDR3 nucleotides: TGCAGTGCTAGAGGGTGGACTAGCGGGGGGAGGACCTACAATGAGCAGTTCTTC.

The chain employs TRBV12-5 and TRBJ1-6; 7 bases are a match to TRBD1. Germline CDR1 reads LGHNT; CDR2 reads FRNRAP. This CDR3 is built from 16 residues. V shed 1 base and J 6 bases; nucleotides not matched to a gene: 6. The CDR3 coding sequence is TGTGCTAGTGGTTTGGCGACAGGGACGGGTAATTCACCCCTCCACTTT. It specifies CASGLATGTGNSPLHF.

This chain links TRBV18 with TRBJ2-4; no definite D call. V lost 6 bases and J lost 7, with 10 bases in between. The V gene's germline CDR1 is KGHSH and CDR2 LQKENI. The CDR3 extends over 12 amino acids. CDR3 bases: TGTGCCAGCTCTCCGATGGATAACATTCAGTACTTC. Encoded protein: CASSPMDNIQYF.

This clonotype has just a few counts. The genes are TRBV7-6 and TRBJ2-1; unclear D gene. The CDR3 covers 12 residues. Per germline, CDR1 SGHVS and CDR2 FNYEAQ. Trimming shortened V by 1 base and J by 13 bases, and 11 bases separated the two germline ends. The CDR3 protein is CASSLGGGHQFF. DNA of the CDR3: TGTGCCAGCAGCTTAGGTGGCGGCCACCAGTTCTTC.

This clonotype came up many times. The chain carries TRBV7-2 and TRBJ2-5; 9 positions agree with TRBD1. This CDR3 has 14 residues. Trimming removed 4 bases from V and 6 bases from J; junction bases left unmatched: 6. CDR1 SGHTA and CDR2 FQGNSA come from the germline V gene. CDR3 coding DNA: TGTGCCAGCAGCTCTAATGGACAGGGGAAGACCCAGTACTTC. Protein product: CASSSNGQGKTQYF.

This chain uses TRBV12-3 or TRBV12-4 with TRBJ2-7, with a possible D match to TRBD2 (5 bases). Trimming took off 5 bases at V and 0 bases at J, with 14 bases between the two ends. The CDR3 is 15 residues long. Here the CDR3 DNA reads TGTGCCAGCAGTCCCTTTAGCGTACTCTCCTACGAGCAGTACTTC. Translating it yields CASSPFSVLSYEQYF.

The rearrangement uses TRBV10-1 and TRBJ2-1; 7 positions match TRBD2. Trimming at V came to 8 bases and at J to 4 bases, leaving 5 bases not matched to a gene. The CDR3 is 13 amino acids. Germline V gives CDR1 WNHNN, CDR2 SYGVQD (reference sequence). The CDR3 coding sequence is TGCGCCAGCCAAGGTAGCGGGTACAATGAGCAGTTCTTC. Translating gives CASQGSGYNEQFF.

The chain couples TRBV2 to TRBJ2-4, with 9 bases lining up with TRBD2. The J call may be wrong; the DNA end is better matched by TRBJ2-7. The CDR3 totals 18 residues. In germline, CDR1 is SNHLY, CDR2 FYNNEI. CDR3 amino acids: CASSEPSGDIAGMYEQYF. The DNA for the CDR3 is TGTGCCAGCAGTGAGCCTAGCGGGGATATCGCCGGGATGTACGAGCAGTACTTC.

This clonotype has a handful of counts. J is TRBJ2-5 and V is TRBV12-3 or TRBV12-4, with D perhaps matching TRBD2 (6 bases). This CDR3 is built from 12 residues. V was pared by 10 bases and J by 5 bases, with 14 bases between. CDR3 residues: CATQRSGETQYF. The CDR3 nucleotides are TGTGCCACCCAGAGAAGCGGGGAGACCCAGTACTTC.

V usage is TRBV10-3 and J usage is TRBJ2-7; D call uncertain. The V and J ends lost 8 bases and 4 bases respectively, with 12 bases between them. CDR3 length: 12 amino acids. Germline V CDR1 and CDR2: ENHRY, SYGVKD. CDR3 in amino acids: CAIGPRRYEQYF. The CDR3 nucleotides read TGTGCCATCGGGCCGAGAAGGTACGAGCAGTACTTC.

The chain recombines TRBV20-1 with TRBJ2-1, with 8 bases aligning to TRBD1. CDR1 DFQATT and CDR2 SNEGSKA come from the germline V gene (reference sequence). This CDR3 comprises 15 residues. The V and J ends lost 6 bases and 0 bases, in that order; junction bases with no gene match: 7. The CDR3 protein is CSAEAGTGSYNEQFF. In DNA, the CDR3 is TGCAGTGCCGAGGCCGGGACAGGCTCCTACAATGAGCAGTTCTTC.

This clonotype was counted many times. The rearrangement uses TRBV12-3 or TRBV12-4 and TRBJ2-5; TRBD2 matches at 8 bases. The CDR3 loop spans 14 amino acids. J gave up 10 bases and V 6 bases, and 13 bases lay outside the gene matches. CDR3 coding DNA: TGTGCCAGCAGCCCCGCGGGGGGAATTGGGGACCAGTACTTC. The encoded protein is CASSPAGGIGDQYF.

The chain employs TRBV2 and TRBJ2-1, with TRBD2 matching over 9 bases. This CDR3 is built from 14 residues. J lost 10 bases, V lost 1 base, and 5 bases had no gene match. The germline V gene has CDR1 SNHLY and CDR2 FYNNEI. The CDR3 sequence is CASSEGVAGEEQFF. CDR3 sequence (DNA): TGTGCCAGCAGTGAAGGGGTAGCGGGAGAAGAGCAGTTCTTC.

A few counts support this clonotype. The CDR3 bases are TGTGCCAGCAGTTACTCGAAAGGGACAGAGCAGTTCTTC. It encodes CASSYSKGTEQFF. The genes are TRBV6-6 and TRBJ2-1; the D gene is possibly TRBD1 (6 bases). The CDR3 has 13 amino acids. The germline V and J ends were trimmed by 0 bases and 10 bases, with 10 bases remaining between them. From germline, CDR1 is MNHNY and CDR2 SVGAGI (reference sequence).